This T cell receptor beta chain is drawn from a study of beta chain features in type 1 diabetes. This CDR3 is built from 12 residues. Trimming shortened V by 8 bases and J by 4 bases, and 12 bases separated the two germline ends. From germline, CDR1 is WSHSY and CDR2 SAAADI. The investigators reverse transcribed all of the isolated RNA, so they sequenced expressed TCRB transcripts. The table came from immunoSEQ multiplex PCR; TCRdb's copy has only in-frame clones and leaves some out. This repertoire shows 810,000 or so clones, 17% found once; its top ten account for around 0.02%. This clone was seen only a few times.

This TCR was recovered from a woman younger than 30 in good health. Input material: naive CD4+ T cells from blood. The V and J genes are TRBV10-2 and TRBJ2-7; unclear D gene. In nucleotides, the CDR3 is TGCGCCAGCGGCGCAGGTGTGTACGAGCAGTACTTC. Protein sequence: CASGAGVYEQYF.